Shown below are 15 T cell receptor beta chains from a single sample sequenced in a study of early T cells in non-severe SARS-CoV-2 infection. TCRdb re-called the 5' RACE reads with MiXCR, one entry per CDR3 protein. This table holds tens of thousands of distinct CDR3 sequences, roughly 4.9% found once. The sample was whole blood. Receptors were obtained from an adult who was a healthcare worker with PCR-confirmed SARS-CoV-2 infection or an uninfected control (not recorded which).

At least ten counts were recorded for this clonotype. The CDR3 loop reads CASRGGGLAGSDTQYF. In DNA form, the CDR3 reads TGTGCCAGCAGGGGAGGAGGACTAGCGGGATCGGATACGCAGTATTTT. The chain links TRBV7-2 to TRBJ2-3; TRBD2 matches at 12 bases. This CDR3 is built from 16 residues. Germline-derived CDR1 and CDR2 are SGHTA and FQGNSA. With V trimmed by 6 bases and J by 6 bases, 10 bases remained unmatched.

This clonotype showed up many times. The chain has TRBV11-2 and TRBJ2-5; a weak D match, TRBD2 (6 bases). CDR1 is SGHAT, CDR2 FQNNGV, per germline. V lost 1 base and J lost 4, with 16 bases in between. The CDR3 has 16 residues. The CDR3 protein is CASSLVRAGRRETQYF. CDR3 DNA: TGTGCCAGCAGCTTAGTCCGAGCCGGGAGACGAGAGACCCAGTACTTC.

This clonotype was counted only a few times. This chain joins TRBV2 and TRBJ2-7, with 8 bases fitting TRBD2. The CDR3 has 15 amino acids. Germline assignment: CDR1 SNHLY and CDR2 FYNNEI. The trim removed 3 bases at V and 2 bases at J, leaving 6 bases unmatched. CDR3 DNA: TGTGCCAGCAGTGAGGCTAGCGGGCCGACCTACGAGCAGTACTTC. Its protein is CASSEASGPTYEQYF. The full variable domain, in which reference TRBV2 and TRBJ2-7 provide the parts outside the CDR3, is EPEVTQTPSHQVTQMGQEVILRCVPISNHLYFYWYRQILGQKVEFLVSFYNNEISEKSEIFDDQFSVERPDGSNFTLKIRSTKLEDSAMYFCASSEASGPTYEQYFGPGTRLTVT.

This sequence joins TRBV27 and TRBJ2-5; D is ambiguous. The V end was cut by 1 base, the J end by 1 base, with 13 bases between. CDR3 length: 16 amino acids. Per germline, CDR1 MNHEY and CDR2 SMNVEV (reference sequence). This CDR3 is CASSLWPGLTQETQYF. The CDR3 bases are TGTGCCAGCAGTTTATGGCCAGGCTTGACCCAAGAGACCCAGTACTTC.

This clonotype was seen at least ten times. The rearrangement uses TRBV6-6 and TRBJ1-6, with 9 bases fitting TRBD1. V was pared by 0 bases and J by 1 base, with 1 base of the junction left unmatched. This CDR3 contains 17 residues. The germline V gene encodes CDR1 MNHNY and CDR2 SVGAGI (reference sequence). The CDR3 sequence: CASSYSDRGSYNSPLHF. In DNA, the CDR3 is TGTGCCAGCAGTTACTCCGACAGGGGGTCCTATAATTCACCCCTCCACTTT.

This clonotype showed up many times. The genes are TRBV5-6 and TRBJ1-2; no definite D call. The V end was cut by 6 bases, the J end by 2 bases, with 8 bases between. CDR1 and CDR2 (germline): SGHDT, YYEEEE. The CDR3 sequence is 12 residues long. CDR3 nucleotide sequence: TGTGCCAGCAAAGCAGCAAACTATGGCTACACCTTC. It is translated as CASKAANYGYTF.

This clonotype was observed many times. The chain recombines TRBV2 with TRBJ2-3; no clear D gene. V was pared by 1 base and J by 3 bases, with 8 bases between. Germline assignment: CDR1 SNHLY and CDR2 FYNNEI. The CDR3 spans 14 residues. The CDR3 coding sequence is TGTGCCAGCAGTGAAGACGGCGGAACAGATACGCAGTATTTT. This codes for CASSEDGGTDTQYF.

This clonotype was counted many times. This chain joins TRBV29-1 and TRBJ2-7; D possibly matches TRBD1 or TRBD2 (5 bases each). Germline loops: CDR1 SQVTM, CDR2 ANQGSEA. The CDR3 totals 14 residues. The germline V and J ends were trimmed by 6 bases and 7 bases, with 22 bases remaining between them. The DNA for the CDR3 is TGCAGCGTGGATAGCGCACGGGGCACCGGGGAGCAGTACTTC. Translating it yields CSVDSARGTGEQYF.

This chain's CDR3 is CATSASSSDVGELFF. The CDR3 region has the DNA TGTGCCACCAGTGCCTCATCTAGCGACGTCGGGGAGCTGTTTTTT. The chain uses TRBV24-1 and TRBJ2-2; D possibly corresponds to TRBD2 (6 bases). From germline, CDR1 is KGHDR and CDR2 SFDVKD. The CDR3 extends over 15 amino acids. Between the trimmed V and J ends, which lost 5 bases and 7 bases, there was a span of 16 bases.

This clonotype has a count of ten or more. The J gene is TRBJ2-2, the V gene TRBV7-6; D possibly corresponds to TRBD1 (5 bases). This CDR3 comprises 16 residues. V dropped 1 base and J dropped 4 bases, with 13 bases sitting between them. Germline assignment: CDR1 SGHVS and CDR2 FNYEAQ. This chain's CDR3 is CASSLDMGLGTGELFF. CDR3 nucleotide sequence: TGTGCCAGCAGCTTAGATATGGGGCTGGGCACCGGGGAGCTGTTTTTT.

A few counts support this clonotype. The CDR3 protein is CASSSPGLAENTDTQYF. The CDR3 DNA reads as TGTGCCAGCAGTTCTCCCGGACTAGCGGAAAACACAGATACGCAGTATTTT. The chain has TRBV28 and TRBJ2-3; 10 bases match TRBD2. The germline gives CDR1 MDHEN, CDR2 SYDVKM. The CDR3 loop spans 17 amino acids. V was pared by 4 bases and J by 2 bases, with 9 bases of the junction left unmatched.

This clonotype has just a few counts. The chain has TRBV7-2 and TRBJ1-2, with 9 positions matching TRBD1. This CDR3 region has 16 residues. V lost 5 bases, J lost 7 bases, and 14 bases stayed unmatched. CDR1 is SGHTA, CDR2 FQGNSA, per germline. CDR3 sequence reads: CASSPISGTGMFGYTF. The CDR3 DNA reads TGTGCCAGCAGCCCGATTTCCGGGACAGGGATGTTTGGCTACACCTTC.

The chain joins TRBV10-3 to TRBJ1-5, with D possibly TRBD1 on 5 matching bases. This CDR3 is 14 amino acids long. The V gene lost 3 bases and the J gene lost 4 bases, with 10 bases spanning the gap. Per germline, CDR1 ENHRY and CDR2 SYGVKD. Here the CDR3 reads CAISDLGVNQPQHF. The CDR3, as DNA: TGTGCCATCAGTGACTTAGGGGTTAATCAGCCCCAGCATTTT.

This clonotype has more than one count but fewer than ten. The CDR3 sequence is CASTRRDRGNEQYF. The CDR3 nucleotides are TGTGCCAGCACGCGTCGGGACAGAGGGAACGAGCAGTACTTC. This chain uses TRBV18 with TRBJ2-7, with 7 bases that match TRBD1. V dropped 8 bases and J dropped 5; count of bases not matched to a gene: 12. The CDR3 is 14 amino acids. In germline, CDR1 is KGHSH, CDR2 LQKENI.

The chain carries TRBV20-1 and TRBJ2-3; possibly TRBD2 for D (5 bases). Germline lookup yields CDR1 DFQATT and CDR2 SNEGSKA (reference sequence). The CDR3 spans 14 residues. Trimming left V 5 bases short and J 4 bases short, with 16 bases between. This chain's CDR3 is CSAEPGTGPDTQYF. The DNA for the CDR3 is TGCAGTGCTGAACCGGGAACCGGCCCAGATACGCAGTATTTT.